Shown below are 28 T cell receptor beta chains from a single sample sequenced in a study of lymphopenia after photon versus proton radiotherapy. TCRdb keeps only in-frame clones here, not all; method: immunoSEQ multiplex PCR. This table holds fewer than 45,000 clones, 85% to 90% found once. The source was peripheral blood, collected from a patient treated with proton-based radiotherapy. The receptors derive from a woman aged 70-85 years with pancreatic cancer. Some clones in this sample may be carry-over from other donors' samples.

The chain has TRBV7-2 and TRBJ2-3; 13 bases match TRBD2. V shed 5 bases and J 3 bases; nucleotides not matched to a gene: 5. This CDR3 spans 16 amino acids. CDR1 is SGHTA, CDR2 FQGNSA, per germline. The CDR3 here is CASSAKTSGRTDTQYF. CDR3 DNA sequence: TGTGCCAGCAGCGCGAAGACTAGCGGGAGGACAGATACGCAGTATTTT.

This clone has more than one count but fewer than ten. The gene calls are TRBV28 and TRBJ1-2, with TRBD1 matching over 9 bases. Germline values: CDR1 MDHEN, CDR2 SYDVKM. The V gene end was trimmed by 5 bases and the J gene end by 3 bases; junction bases not matched to a gene: 7. The CDR3 extends over 15 amino acids. CDR3 sequence: CASSKPRDRDYGYTF. The CDR3 nucleotides read TGTGCCAGCAGTAAACCCCGGGACAGGGACTATGGCTACACCTTC.

This sequence joins TRBV6-1 and TRBJ2-1; D might be TRBD1 (5 bases). V was clipped by 5 bases and J by 4 bases, with 15 bases between them. In germline, CDR1 is MNHNS, CDR2 SASEGT. CDR3 length: 15 amino acids. Here the CDR3 DNA reads TGTGCCAGCAGTATAAAACAGGACCCTTACAATGAGCAGTTCTTC. Translation: CASSIKQDPYNEQFF.

This clone was counted only a few times. The rearrangement links TRBV28 to TRBJ1-6; D possibly corresponds to TRBD1 (6 bases). The CDR3 has 15 residues. Germline values: CDR1 MDHEN, CDR2 SYDVKM. The V and J ends lost 1 base and 10 bases respectively, with 14 bases between them. The CDR3 protein is CASSLYSTRGSPLHF. The DNA for the CDR3 is TGTGCCAGCAGTTTATACTCAACCAGGGGATCACCCCTCCACTTT. The whole variable domain, filled in from reference TRBV28 and TRBJ1-6, reads DVKVTQSSRYLVKRTGEKVFLECVQDMDHENMFWYRQDPGLGLRLIYFSYDVKMKEKGDIPEGYSVSREKKERFSLILESASTNQTSMYLCASSLYSTRGSPLHFGNGTRLTVT.

The chain carries TRBV28 and TRBJ2-3; D is unresolved. Germline-derived CDR1 and CDR2 are MDHEN and SYDVKM. The V end lost 4 bases, the J end lost 2 bases, and 10 bases lay between the germline ends. This CDR3 contains 14 residues. The CDR3 DNA is TGTGCCAGCAGTTCCCGTTTCTCCACAGATACGCAGTATTTT. Translated: CASSSRFSTDTQYF.

The chain links TRBV2 to TRBJ2-5; the D is unclear. There are 14 residues in the CDR3. V lost 0 bases and J lost 5, with 10 bases in between. Per the germline V gene, CDR1 is SNHLY and CDR2 is FYNNEI. CDR3 nucleotides: TGTGCCAGCAGTGAAGCGCACGGCCGGGAGACCCAGTACTTC. Translation: CASSEAHGRETQYF.

The gene calls are TRBV7-9 and TRBJ2-7; 7 positions agree with TRBD1. V gave up 4 bases and J gave up 7 bases; unmatched junction bases: 10. This CDR3 is 14 amino acids long. Per germline, CDR1 SEHNR and CDR2 FQNEAQ (reference sequence). The CDR3, as DNA: TGTGCCAGCAGCTCGGACGACAGGGCGAGGGAGCAGTACTTC. Amino acid sequence: CASSSDDRAREQYF.

V gene TRBV6-6 combines with J gene TRBJ2-1; 7 bases fit TRBD2. Germline-derived CDR1 and CDR2 are MNHNY and SVGAGI (reference sequence). The V segment lost 2 bases and the J segment 7 bases; nucleotides outside the gene matches: 5. There are 14 residues in the CDR3. The CDR3: CASSYLGLTNEQFF. CDR3 nucleotides: TGTGCCAGCAGTTACCTGGGACTAACAAATGAGCAGTTCTTC.

This clone has just one count. The chain links TRBV7-3 to TRBJ1-1, with D tentatively TRBD1 (5 bases). The CDR3 has 14 amino acids. V was pared by 1 base and J by 3 bases, with 9 bases between. Per the germline V gene, CDR1 is SGHTA and CDR2 is FQGTGA. The DNA of the CDR3 is TGTGCCAGCAGCTTAAGCAGGGTTGACACTGAAGCTTTCTTT. This gives the protein CASSLSRVDTEAFF.

The V gene is TRBV10-2, the J gene TRBJ2-5; D may be TRBD2 (7 bases). The germline V gene encodes CDR1 WSHSY and CDR2 SAAADI. CDR3 size: 13 residues. V was clipped by 8 bases and J by 5 bases, with 15 bases between them. The CDR3 region is CASRRGAGETQYF. The DNA for the CDR3 is TGCGCCAGCCGACGGGGGGCAGGGGAGACCCAGTACTTC.

Sample share makes this clone large (0.1 to 1%). The chain uses TRBV14 and TRBJ2-7; D unresolved. CDR1 SGHDN and CDR2 FVKESK come from the germline V gene. Trimming removed 3 bases from V and 1 base from J, with 7 bases in between. The CDR3 totals 13 residues. CDR3 residues: CASSHMESYEQYF. Written as DNA, the CDR3 is TGTGCCAGCAGCCACATGGAATCCTACGAGCAGTACTTC.

The chain employs TRBV2 and TRBJ1-6, with TRBD1 as a possible D gene (6 bases). Germline V CDR1 and CDR2: SNHLY, FYNNEI. The CDR3 contains 15 residues. The V and J ends lost 8 bases and 7 bases respectively, with 18 bases between them. CDR3 bases: TGTGCCAGCGGAGAACAGGGTGGGCGAAATTCACCCCTCCACTTT. It is translated as CASGEQGGRNSPLHF. The full variable domain, completed using reference TRBV2 and TRBJ1-6, is EPEVTQTPSHQVTQMGQEVILRCVPISNHLYFYWYRQILGQKVEFLVSFYNNEISEKSEIFDDQFSVERPDGSNFTLKIRSTKLEDSAMYFCASGEQGGRNSPLHFGNGTRLTVT.

The rearrangement uses TRBV16 and TRBJ1-1; D is ambiguous. This CDR3 has 15 residues. Per germline, CDR1 KGHSY and CDR2 FQNENV. Trimming pared 7 bases from V and 1 base from J, leaving 16 bases between. CDR3 nucleotides: TGTGCCAGCACCCTGAGCCGGGCGGAGAACACTGAAGCTTTCTTT. This encodes CASTLSRAENTEAFF.

V usage is TRBV10-2 and J usage is TRBJ1-5; possibly TRBD1 for D (6 bases). There are 14 residues in the CDR3. CDR1 WSHSY and CDR2 SAAADI come from the germline V gene. V was cut by 0 bases and J by 7 bases, with 10 bases left in between. The CDR3 loop is CASSESRGQQPQHF. The DNA of the CDR3 is TGCGCCAGCAGTGAGTCGAGGGGACAACAGCCCCAGCATTTT.

J is TRBJ2-1 and V is TRBV7-2, with 15 bases aligning to TRBD2. This CDR3 contains 16 residues. V trimming: 1 base; J trimming: 10 bases; junction bases outside the gene matches: 5. Germline CDR1 reads SGHTA; CDR2 reads FQGNSA. The CDR3 DNA follows: TGTGCCAGCAGCTTAGGGACTAGCGGGAGGGCATGGGAGCAGTTCTTC. This translates into CASSLGTSGRAWEQFF.

The chain uses TRBV19 and TRBJ2-7, with D tentatively TRBD1 (5 bases). Germline-derived CDR1 and CDR2 are LNHDA and SQIVND (reference sequence). V was pared by 2 bases and J by 3 bases, with 8 bases between. The CDR3 has 13 amino acids. The CDR3 reads CASSIKGNYEQYF. The CDR3 DNA reads as TGTGCCAGTAGTATAAAGGGGAACTACGAGCAGTACTTC.

The CDR3: CASSTLRSLAGETDTQYF. The CDR3 nucleotides are TGCGCCAGCAGCACCCTTAGGAGCTTAGCGGGAGAAACAGATACGCAGTATTTT. This chain connects TRBV5-1 to TRBJ2-3; 9 nucleotides agree with TRBD2. V lost 4 bases, J lost 3 bases, and 15 bases stayed unmatched. The CDR3 extends over 18 amino acids. Germline-derived CDR1 and CDR2 are SGHRS and YFSETQ.

The chain has TRBV2 and TRBJ2-2; 9 bases agree with TRBD1. The CDR3 sequence is 13 residues long. Germline CDR1 is SNHLY and CDR2 is FYNNEI. V lost 6 bases to trimming and J lost 5 bases; unmatched junction nucleotides: 1. Written as DNA, the CDR3 is TGTGCCAGCAGCGGACAGGGGACCGGGGAGCTGTTTTTT. It encodes CASSGQGTGELFF. The complete variable domain, with remaining parts taken from reference TRBV2 and TRBJ2-2, reads EPEVTQTPSHQVTQMGQEVILRCVPISNHLYFYWYRQILGQKVEFLVSFYNNEISEKSEIFDDQFSVERPDGSNFTLKIRSTKLEDSAMYFCASSGQGTGELFFGEGSRLTVL.

J is TRBJ1-5 and V is TRBV30, with D unclear. CDR1 is GTSNPN, CDR2 SVGIG, per germline (reference sequence). This CDR3 has 16 amino acids. V lost 1 base and J lost 0, with 13 bases in between. As DNA, the CDR3 is TGTGCCTGGAGTGCGCGGCGGGGAGATAGCAATCAGCCCCAGCATTTT. This sequence encodes CAWSARRGDSNQPQHF.

The J gene is TRBJ2-3, the V gene TRBV14; TRBD2 matches at 12 bases. CDR3 length: 16 amino acids. Losses at the gene ends were 5 bases for V and 4 bases for J; bases not matched to a gene: 7. The V gene's germline CDR1 is SGHDN and CDR2 FVKESK. CDR3 in amino acids: CASSTRLAGVADTQYF. CDR3 nucleotide sequence: TGTGCCAGCAGCACCCGACTAGCGGGAGTAGCAGATACGCAGTATTTT.

The gene calls are TRBV28 and TRBJ1-4, with D unresolved. Trimming left V 1 base short and J 3 bases short, with 9 bases between. The CDR3 is made up of 15 amino acids. The germline gives CDR1 MDHEN, CDR2 SYDVKM. CDR3 sequence reads: CASSLYLVSNEKLFF. The DNA for the CDR3 is TGTGCCAGCAGTTTATACCTAGTCTCTAATGAAAAACTGTTTTTT.

The chain combines TRBV5-1 with TRBJ2-2; D gene uncertain. Per germline, CDR1 SGHRS and CDR2 YFSETQ. This CDR3 spans 15 amino acids. Between the trimmed V and J ends, which lost 3 bases and 2 bases, there was a span of 11 bases. The DNA for the CDR3 is TGCGCCAGCAGCTCGAGTTTTACTAACACCGGGGAGCTGTTTTTT. It codes for CASSSSFTNTGELFF.

The chain uses TRBV29-1 and TRBJ2-2; 12 bases match TRBD2. After removal of 6 bases from V and 0 bases from J, the junction contained 2 bases not matched to a gene. This CDR3 region has 15 residues. Germline V gene lookup returns CDR1 SQVTM and CDR2 ANQGSEA. The CDR3 is CSVASGRANTGELFF. In nucleotides, the CDR3 is TGCAGCGTAGCTAGCGGGAGGGCGAACACCGGGGAGCTGTTTTTT.

This clone was detected only once. The V call is TRBV29-1, the J call TRBJ2-7; perhaps TRBD2 as D (6 bases). V lost 3 bases to trimming and J lost 6 bases, with 9 bases between them. The germline V gene encodes CDR1 SQVTM and CDR2 ANQGSEA. There are 11 residues in the CDR3. This CDR3 reads CSVDSGLEQYF. The CDR3 coding sequence is TGCAGCGTTGATAGCGGCCTCGAGCAGTACTTC.

A single count supports this clone. The chain recombines TRBV7-9 with TRBJ2-3, with no clear D. CDR1 SEHNR and CDR2 FQNEAQ come from the germline V gene (reference sequence). The ends were cut back, 5 bases at V and 3 bases at J, with 6 bases in the middle. The CDR3 is made up of 12 amino acids. The chain's CDR3 is CASSPATDTQYF. The CDR3 coding sequence is TGTGCCAGCAGCCCAGCAACAGATACGCAGTATTTT.

This clone was picked up one time. The chain uses TRBV5-1 and TRBJ1-1, with 9 positions matching TRBD1. Trimming took 4 bases from V and 7 from J; bases not matched to a gene: 8. There are 14 residues in the CDR3. Looked up from germline, CDR1 is SGHRS and CDR2 is YFSETQ. The CDR3 reads CASSAGTGLGEAFF. The CDR3 region has the DNA TGCGCCAGCAGCGCGGGGACAGGGTTGGGTGAAGCTTTCTTT.

The chain uses TRBV11-2 and TRBJ2-7; 10 bases match TRBD1. Trimming removed 0 bases from V and 3 bases from J; junction bases left unmatched: 2. Looked up from germline, CDR1 is SGHAT and CDR2 is FQNNGV. The CDR3 is made up of 15 amino acids. CDR3 amino acids: CASSLDRDRGYEQYF. The CDR3 bases are TGTGCCAGCAGCTTAGACCGGGACAGGGGCTACGAGCAGTACTTC.

The rearrangement uses TRBV7-9 and TRBJ2-5; D is perhaps TRBD2 (6 bases). Germline CDR1 and CDR2: SEHNR and FQNEAQ (reference sequence). V was clipped by 2 bases and J by 5 bases, with 12 bases between them. The CDR3 runs 14 residues. CDR3 DNA: TGTGCCAGCAGCTTATCGGCTAGCGAGGAGACCCAGTACTTC. It codes for CASSLSASEETQYF.